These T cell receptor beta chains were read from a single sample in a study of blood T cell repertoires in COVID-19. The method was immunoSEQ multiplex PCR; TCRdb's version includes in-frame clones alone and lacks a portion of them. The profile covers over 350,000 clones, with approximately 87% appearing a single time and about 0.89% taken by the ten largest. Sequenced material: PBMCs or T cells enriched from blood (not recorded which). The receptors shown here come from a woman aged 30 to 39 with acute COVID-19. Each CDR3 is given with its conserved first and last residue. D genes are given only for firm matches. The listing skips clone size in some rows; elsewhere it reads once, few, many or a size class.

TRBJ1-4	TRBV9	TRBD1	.	TGTGCCAGCAGCGTGGGGACAGGGTTGACTAATGAAAAACTGTTTTTT	CASSVGTGLTNEKLFF
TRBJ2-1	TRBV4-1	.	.	TGCGCCAGCAGCCGGCAGGGGTTGGGTGAGCAGTTCTTC	CASSRQGLGEQFF
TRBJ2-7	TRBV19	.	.	TGTGCCAGTAGTATAGATCTGGGGCAGTTCGGGTACGAGCAGTACTTC	CASSIDLGQFGYEQYF
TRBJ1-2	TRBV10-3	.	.	TGTGCCATCAGTGGATCTTTATCGGACACATATTCTAACTATGGCTACACCTTC	CAISGSLSDTYSNYGYTF
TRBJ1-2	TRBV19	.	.	TGTGCCAGTAGACAGGAGATCTATGGCTACACCTTC	CASRQEIYGYTF
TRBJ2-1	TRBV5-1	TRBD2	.	TGCGCCAGCAGCCCCCGGGAGCGGGGGGGCAGCGGCAATGAGCAGTTCTTC	CASSPRERGGSGNEQFF
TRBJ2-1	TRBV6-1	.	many	TGTGCCAGCAGTGAAGAAGTAGGTGCGGCTAGTCCCTACAATGAGCAGTTCTTC	CASSEEVGAASPYNEQFF
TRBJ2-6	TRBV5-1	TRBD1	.	TGCGCCAGCAGCTTGGTTGGCGGGACAGGGTTAAGTGGGGCCAACGTCCTGACTTTC	CASSLVGGTGLSGANVLTF
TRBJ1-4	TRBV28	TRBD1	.	TGTGCCAGCAGACCACCGGGACAGGGTATAGAAAAACTGTTTTTT	CASRPPGQGIEKLFF
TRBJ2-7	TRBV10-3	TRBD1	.	TGTGCCATCAGTGGGGACAGCTACGAGCAGTACTTC	CAISGDSYEQYF
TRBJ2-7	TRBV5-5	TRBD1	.	TGTGCCAGCAGCTTGAAGGGGGACAGGTCCTACGAGCAGTACTTC	CASSLKGDRSYEQYF
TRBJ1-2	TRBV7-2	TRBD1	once	TGTGCCAGCAGCTCGAGGACAGGGTGGAGAGGCGGCTACACCTTC	CASSSRTGWRGGYTF
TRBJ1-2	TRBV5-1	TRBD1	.	TGCGCCAGCAGCAATGGGGGAGACAGGGTTGCCTATGGCTACACCTTC	CASSNGGDRVAYGYTF
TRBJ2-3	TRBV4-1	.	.	TGCGCCAGCAGCCAAGTGAGAATTGCAGATACGCAGTATTTT	CASSQVRIADTQYF
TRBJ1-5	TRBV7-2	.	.	TGTGCCAGCAGCGCCGCCCAGGGTCAGCCCCAGCATTTT	CASSAAQGQPQHF
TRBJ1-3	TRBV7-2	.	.	TGTGCCAGCAGCTTACCAGAGGATGGAAACACCATATATTTT	CASSLPEDGNTIYF
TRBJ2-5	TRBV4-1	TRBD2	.	TGCGCCAGCAGCCAAGAAGAACTAGCGGGGGGGCGTAGAGAGACCCAGTACTTC	CASSQEELAGGRRETQYF
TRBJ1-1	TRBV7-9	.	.	TGTGCCAGCAGCTTAGATAGTCGGGGCACTGAAGCTTTCTTT	CASSLDSRGTEAFF
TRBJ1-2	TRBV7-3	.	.	TGTGCCAGCAGCTTAGGGGGGAACTATGGCTACACCTTC	CASSLGGNYGYTF
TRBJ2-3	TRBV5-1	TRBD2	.	TGCGCCAGCAGCCGAGGGACTACCCCGGGGACAGATACGCAGTATTTT	CASSRGTTPGTDTQYF
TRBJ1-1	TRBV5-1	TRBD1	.	TGCGCCAGCAGCTTGGCTACAGGGGCGAGCACTGAAGCTTTCTTT	CASSLATGASTEAFF
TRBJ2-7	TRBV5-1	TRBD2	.	TGCGCCAGCAGCTCTATAGCGGGGGCCTACGAGCAGTACTTC	CASSSIAGAYEQYF
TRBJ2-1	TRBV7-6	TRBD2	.	TGTGCCAGCGGACTACTGAGGGATAGCGGGAATTACTTAAATGAGCAGTTCTTC	CASGLLRDSGNYLNEQFF
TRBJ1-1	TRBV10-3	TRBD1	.	TGTGCCATCAGTCCAGGGGGATCCCTTGAAGCTTTCTTT	CAISPGGSLEAFF
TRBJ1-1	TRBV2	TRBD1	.	TGTGCCAGCAGGACAGGGGGCACTGAAGCTTTCTTT	CASRTGGTEAFF
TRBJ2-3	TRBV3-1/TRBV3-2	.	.	TGTGCCAGCAGCCAAGATTTGGCCCCCACAGATACGCAGTATTTT	CASSQDLAPTDTQYF
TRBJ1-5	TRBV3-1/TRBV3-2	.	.	TGTGCCAGCAGCAAGGAGAATCAGCCCCAGCATTTT	CASSKENQPQHF
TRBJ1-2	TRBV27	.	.	TGTGCCAGCAGTTTAGAGGCCGGGTTTGAGTACACCTTC	CASSLEAGFEYTF
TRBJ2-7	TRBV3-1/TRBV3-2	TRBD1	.	TGTGCCAGCAGCCAAGGCCCCGGGACAGGGTCCTACGAGCAGTACTTC	CASSQGPGTGSYEQYF
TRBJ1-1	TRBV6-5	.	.	TGTGCCAGCAGCAGGGGGAACACTGAAGCTTTCTTT	CASSRGNTEAFF
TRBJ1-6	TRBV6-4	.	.	TGTGCCAGCAGGACAGTTAATTCACCCCTCCACTTT	CASRTVNSPLHF
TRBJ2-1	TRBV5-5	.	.	TGTGCCAGCAGCTTTCTCGATGAGCAGTTCTTC	CASSFLDEQFF
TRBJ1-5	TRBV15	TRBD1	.	TGTGCCACCAGCAGAGGAACAGGGGGGGATCAGCCCCAGCATTTT	CATSRGTGGDQPQHF
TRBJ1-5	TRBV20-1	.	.	TGCAGTGCTAGTGGTGGGGCGCGGCAGCCCCAGCATTTT	CSASGGARQPQHF
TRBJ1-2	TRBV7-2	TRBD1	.	TGTGCCAGCAGCTTAGGAGGGACAGCATATGGCTACACCTTC	CASSLGGTAYGYTF
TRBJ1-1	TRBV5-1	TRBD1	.	TGCGCCAGCAGCTTGGAAACTACAGGGGTCAACACTGAAGCTTTCTTT	CASSLETTGVNTEAFF
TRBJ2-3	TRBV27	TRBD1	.	TGTGCCAGCAGTCACAGGGGTTTAACAGATACGCAGTATTTT	CASSHRGLTDTQYF
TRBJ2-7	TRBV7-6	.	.	TGTGCCAGCAGCTTAGGAACTAGCCTCTCCTACGAGCAGTACTTC	CASSLGTSLSYEQYF
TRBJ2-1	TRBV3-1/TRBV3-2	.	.	TGTGCCAGCAGCCCGTGGCTAGCCGGCCGTTCCTACAATGAGCAGTTCTTC	CASSPWLAGRSYNEQFF
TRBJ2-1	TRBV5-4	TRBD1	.	TGTGCCAGCAGACGGGACAGGGGGATTTACAATGAGCAGTTCTTC	CASRRDRGIYNEQFF
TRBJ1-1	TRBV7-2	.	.	TGTGCCAGCAGAGGGAGTCGCACTGAAGCTTTCTTT	CASRGSRTEAFF
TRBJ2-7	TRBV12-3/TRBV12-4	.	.	TGTGCCAGCAGTCCCGGGTTCGAGCAGTACTTC	CASSPGFEQYF
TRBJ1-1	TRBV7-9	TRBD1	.	TGTGCCAGCAGCTTAGTAAAGAGTTACAGGGGTGACACTGAAGCTTTCTTT	CASSLVKSYRGDTEAFF
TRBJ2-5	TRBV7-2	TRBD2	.	TGTGCCAGCAGCTTACTGCTAGCGGGGGTGGAGACCCAGTACTTC	CASSLLLAGVETQYF
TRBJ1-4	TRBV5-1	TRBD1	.	TGCGCCAGCAGCGGGGGGACAGGCTCGACTGAAAAACTGTTTTTT	CASSGGTGSTEKLFF